The 30 T cell receptor beta chains below were found in one sample sequenced in a study of naive and memory T cell subsets. Adult healthy volunteers gave 2.5 ml peripheral blood for whole-blood RNA. For blood and skin samples, reverse transcription used TCR alpha and beta constant primers. One entry per CDR3 protein, called by TCRdb with MiXCR from the 5' RACE reads. This table has more than 20,000 distinct CDR3 sequences, under 25% appearing once. All receptors come from a female donor in good health.

This clonotype was counted many times. V usage is TRBV20-1 and J usage is TRBJ2-7, with 14 bases lining up with TRBD2. This CDR3 spans 16 amino acids. The germline CDR1 and CDR2 sequences are DFQATT and SNEGSKA (reference sequence). V shed 6 bases and J 1 base; nucleotides not matched to a gene: 8. The CDR3 sequence is CSATGTSGSVSYEQYF. The CDR3 nucleotides are TGCAGTGCCACCGGGACTAGCGGGAGTGTGTCCTACGAGCAGTACTTC.

Within the sample, this clonotype is medium-sized. The chain uses TRBV11-2 and TRBJ2-3, with 10 bases fitting TRBD2. The trim removed 4 bases at V and 0 bases at J, leaving 7 bases unmatched. CDR3 length: 17 residues. CDR1 and CDR2 (germline): SGHAT, FQNNGV. The CDR3 reads CASSSTGTSASTDTQYF. In DNA form, the CDR3 reads TGTGCCAGCAGCTCCACCGGGACTAGCGCTAGCACAGATACGCAGTATTTT.

DNA for the CDR3: TGCAGTGCTAGATGGGGCGCGGGGGCCTTGAACACTGAAGCTTTCTTT. It is translated as CSARWGAGALNTEAFF. The J gene is TRBJ1-1, the V gene TRBV20-1, with D possibly being TRBD1 (6 bases). Germline CDR1 reads DFQATT; CDR2 reads SNEGSKA (reference sequence). The CDR3 is made up of 16 amino acids. The V gene lost 2 bases and the J gene lost 0 bases, with 16 bases spanning the gap.

The rearrangement uses TRBV6-1 and TRBJ2-3; maybe TRBD2 (5 bases). This CDR3 contains 14 residues. Germline V gene data show CDR1 as MNHNS and CDR2 as SASEGT. V was clipped by 0 bases and J by 5 bases, with 9 bases between them. The CDR3 region is CASSEARARDTQYF. CDR3 coding DNA: TGTGCCAGCAGTGAAGCGCGGGCACGAGATACGCAGTATTTT.

The J gene is TRBJ1-2, the V gene TRBV4-3, with D possibly matching TRBD1 (5 bases). Germline V gene data show CDR1 as LGHNA and CDR2 as YSLEER. The CDR3 is 16 residues long. Trimming stripped 2 bases from V and 4 bases from J, with 17 bases between. Here the CDR3 reads CASSQTREQVSYGYTF. CDR3 sequence (DNA): TGCGCCAGCAGCCAAACCCGGGAACAGGTATCCTATGGCTACACCTTC.

The gene calls are TRBV2 and TRBJ2-3; the match to TRBD2 covers 7 bases. Trimming cost V 6 bases and J 1 base; bases outside gene matches: 4. The germline V gene encodes CDR1 SNHLY and CDR2 FYNNEI. The CDR3 consists of 14 residues. CDR3 DNA sequence: TGTGCCAGCAGCGCAGGACTAGGCACAGATACGCAGTATTTT. This sequence encodes CASSAGLGTDTQYF.

This chain connects TRBV6-1 to TRBJ1-2; the D is unclear. CDR1 MNHNS and CDR2 SASEGT come from the germline V gene. CDR3 length: 12 residues. Between the trimmed V and J ends, which lost 7 bases and 7 bases, there was a span of 13 bases. The CDR3 DNA reads as TGTGCCAGCATCTTATCTACGGGTGGCTACACCTTC. It yields the protein CASILSTGGYTF.

This clonotype has a count of ten or more. The chain uses TRBV20-1 and TRBJ1-5; TRBD1 aligns across 9 bases. Germline CDR1 DFQATT, CDR2 SNEGSKA (reference sequence). The J segment lost 1 base and the V segment lost 6 bases, leaving 7 bases of the junction unmatched. There are 15 residues in the CDR3. The chain's CDR3 is CSAATGGWSNQPQHF. The CDR3 coding sequence is TGCAGTGCCGCAACAGGGGGCTGGAGCAATCAGCCCCAGCATTTT.

The V gene is TRBV11-2, the J gene TRBJ2-5; D remains unclear. Germline V gene sequence: CDR1 SGHAT, CDR2 FQNNGV. The V and J ends lost 2 bases and 6 bases respectively, with 4 bases between them. The CDR3 is 11 residues long. The CDR3 DNA follows: TGTGCCAGCAGCTTAACGAAGACCCAGTACTTC. Translation gives CASSLTKTQYF.

This clonotype showed up just a few times. The chain links TRBV20-1 to TRBJ2-3; TRBD2 might be the D (6 bases). Trimming left V 6 bases short and J 2 bases short, with 15 bases between. The length of the CDR3 is 14 residues. Germline CDR1 and CDR2: DFQATT and SNEGSKA (reference sequence). CDR3 region: CSASGGAFTDTQYF. CDR3 DNA sequence: TGCAGTGCCTCAGGCGGGGCGTTCACAGATACGCAGTATTTT.

This clonotype occurred a few times. The V and J genes are TRBV20-1 and TRBJ2-1, with 11 positions matching TRBD2. Germline values: CDR1 DFQATT, CDR2 SNEGSKA (reference sequence). V was clipped by 6 bases and J by 10 bases; unmatched bases: 11. The CDR3 consists of 14 residues. The CDR3: CSAFRTSGLPEQFF. The CDR3, as DNA: TGCAGTGCCTTTAGGACTAGCGGGCTCCCCGAGCAGTTCTTC.

There are many counts of this clonotype. This chain connects TRBV29-1 to TRBJ2-5, with 7 bases that match TRBD2. The ends lost 3 bases at V and 5 bases at J; junction bases unmatched: 6. The germline V gene encodes CDR1 SQVTM and CDR2 ANQGSEA. There are 13 residues in the CDR3. The CDR3 region has the DNA TGCAGCGTTGATTCGGGGGGAGTGGAGACCCAGTACTTC. Translating gives CSVDSGGVETQYF.

This clonotype was seen a few times. The chain combines TRBV20-1 with TRBJ2-1; 8 nucleotides agree with TRBD2. Germline CDR1 and CDR2: DFQATT and SNEGSKA (reference sequence). The CDR3 has 15 residues. V lost 3 bases, J lost 6 bases, and 10 bases stayed unmatched. The CDR3 DNA sequence: TGCAGTGCTAGGTTCTTGGGACTAGATGGCAATGAGCAGTTCTTC. Translated, it gives CSARFLGLDGNEQFF.

Judged by abundance, this clonotype is medium-sized. This CDR3 reads CAWSGSSGQPRADTQYF. The CDR3 coding sequence is TGTGCCTGGAGCGGATCTTCAGGACAGCCTCGGGCAGATACGCAGTATTTT. V is TRBV30 and J is TRBJ2-3; D is possibly TRBD1 (6 bases). The V end lost 3 bases, the J end lost 4 bases, and 23 bases lay between the germline ends. The CDR3 runs to 17 residues. Germline V gene lookup returns CDR1 GTSNPN and CDR2 SVGIG (reference sequence).

V and J are TRBV29-1 and TRBJ2-3; D may correspond to TRBD1 or TRBD2 (5 bases each). There are 13 residues in the CDR3. CDR1 and CDR2 from the germline V gene are SQVTM and ANQGSEA. V gave up 2 bases and J gave up 6 bases, with 12 bases separating them. The CDR3 here is CSVESSRGDTQYF. CDR3 coding DNA: TGCAGCGTTGAATCTTCTCGGGGCGATACGCAGTATTTT.

The chain uses TRBV10-3 and TRBJ1-5, with D possibly being TRBD1 (6 bases). Germline CDR1 and CDR2: ENHRY and SYGVKD. The V and J ends lost 8 bases and 1 base respectively, with 9 bases between them. CDR3 length: 13 residues. CDR3 in amino acids: CAIGQKSNQPQHF. CDR3 in DNA: TGTGCCATCGGACAGAAGAGCAATCAGCCCCAGCATTTT.

The chain carries TRBV6-1 and TRBJ1-6; D uncertain. Trimming stripped 2 bases from V and 5 bases from J, with 10 bases between. This CDR3 is 15 amino acids long. CDR1 and CDR2 (germline): MNHNS, SASEGT. The CDR3 sequence is CASSEWSWNNSPLHF. CDR3 bases: TGTGCCAGCAGTGAATGGAGTTGGAATAATTCACCCCTCCACTTT.

By share of the sample, this clonotype is medium-sized. V is TRBV6-2 or TRBV6-3 and J is TRBJ2-1; 11 bases line up with TRBD2. Germline-derived CDR1 and CDR2 are MNHEY and SVGEGT. V lost 3 bases, J lost 0 bases, and 7 bases stayed unmatched. CDR3 length equals 18 residues. The CDR3 bases are TGTGCCAGCAGTTATTCCCCGACTAGCGGGATCTCCTACAATGAGCAGTTCTTC. This gives the protein CASSYSPTSGISYNEQFF.

This clonotype was seen a few times. The chain recombines TRBV20-1 with TRBJ2-1, with 8 bases identical to TRBD2. V lost 2 bases, J lost 9 bases, and 3 bases stayed unmatched. The CDR3 runs 12 residues. Germline CDR1 DFQATT, CDR2 SNEGSKA (reference sequence). This CDR3 reads CSARPSGGEQFF. As DNA, the CDR3 is TGCAGTGCTAGACCCAGCGGGGGTGAGCAGTTCTTC.

This clonotype was found a few times. This chain connects TRBV29-1 to TRBJ2-7; no reliable D call. The CDR3 has 10 amino acids. Trimming shortened V by 4 bases and J by 3 bases, and 4 bases separated the two germline ends. CDR1 is SQVTM and CDR2 is ANQGSEA in the germline V gene. The CDR3 loop reads CSVGSYEQYF. The CDR3 coding sequence is TGCAGCGTTGGCAGCTACGAGCAGTACTTC.

Judged by abundance, this clonotype is medium-sized. The J gene is TRBJ2-7, the V gene TRBV12-3 or TRBV12-4; no firm D call. V gave up 2 bases and J gave up 0 bases, with 14 bases separating them. This CDR3 contains 16 residues. The CDR3 DNA is TGTGCCAGCAGTTTAAGGGATTGGGGTAGCTCCTACGAGCAGTACTTC. It yields the protein CASSLRDWGSSYEQYF.

This clonotype was seen only a few times. The gene calls are TRBV20-1 and TRBJ2-6; TRBD1 is a possible D gene (5 bases). Germline assignment: CDR1 DFQATT and CDR2 SNEGSKA (reference sequence). The CDR3 spans 16 residues. Trimming left V 5 bases short and J 0 bases short, with 14 bases between. The chain's CDR3 is CSAVSGAFSGANVLTF. The CDR3 bases are TGCAGTGCTGTAAGTGGGGCCTTCTCTGGGGCCAACGTCCTGACTTTC.

V gene TRBV20-1 combines with J gene TRBJ1-1, with D tentatively TRBD1 (6 bases). The CDR3 is made up of 14 amino acids. CDR1 and CDR2 (germline): DFQATT, SNEGSKA (reference sequence). The ends were cut back, 1 base at V and 1 base at J, with 10 bases in the middle. The CDR3 loop is CSARVPGQNTEAFF. As DNA, the CDR3 is TGCAGTGCTAGAGTTCCGGGACAGAACACTGAAGCTTTCTTT.

The chain recombines TRBV12-3 or TRBV12-4 with TRBJ2-5; the match to TRBD2 covers 8 bases. The CDR3 totals 15 residues. V shed 1 base, J shed 5 bases, and the junction held 6 bases outside the gene matches. The CDR3 region has the DNA TGTGCCAGCAGTTTAGGGACTAGCAGGTTGGAGACCCAGTACTTC. Protein: CASSLGTSRLETQYF.

This clonotype is termed medium-sized (0.01 to 0.1%). This chain links TRBV11-2 with TRBJ2-1, with 8 nucleotides matching TRBD2. The V segment lost 4 bases and the J segment 10 bases; nucleotides outside the gene matches: 6. CDR3 size: 13 residues. From germline, CDR1 is SGHAT and CDR2 FQNNGV. CDR3 region: CASSSRTSREQFF. Written as DNA, the CDR3 is TGTGCCAGCAGCTCCAGGACTAGCCGGGAGCAGTTCTTC.

This clonotype was picked up a small number of times. This chain links TRBV29-1 with TRBJ2-3; D unresolved. This CDR3 contains 12 residues. V lost 6 bases and J 2 bases, leaving 9 bases between the germline ends. CDR1 SQVTM and CDR2 ANQGSEA come from the germline V gene. The DNA of the CDR3 is TGCAGCGTAGACTGGGCCACAGATACGCAGTATTTT. This gives the protein CSVDWATDTQYF.

The gene calls are TRBV20-1 and TRBJ2-2; D is perhaps TRBD1 (6 bases). The CDR3 is 15 residues long. The germline gives CDR1 DFQATT, CDR2 SNEGSKA (reference sequence). Between the trimmed V and J ends, which lost 6 bases and 2 bases, there was a span of 16 bases. This chain's CDR3 is CSATDRRVNTGELFF. CDR3 nucleotides: TGCAGTGCCACAGACAGGCGGGTAAACACCGGGGAGCTGTTTTTT.

The chain combines TRBV7-2 with TRBJ2-1, with a weak D call TRBD1 (9 bases). Germline CDR1 is SGHTA and CDR2 is FQGNSA. CDR3 length: 16 amino acids. Trimming took 5 bases from V and 6 from J, leaving 20 bases between them. CDR3 protein: CASSPRGQGTSNEQFF. In nucleotides, the CDR3 is TGTGCCAGCAGCCCCAGAGGACAGGGGACTAGCAATGAGCAGTTCTTC.

Notes on this clonotype: A single base separates this from a much larger clone, so it may be a read error. This chain connects TRBV20-1 to TRBJ2-7, with unresolved D. The CDR3 length is 11 residues. Trimming pared 4 bases from V and 5 bases from J, leaving 9 bases between. CDR1 is DFQATT, CDR2 SNEGSKA, per germline (reference sequence). In DNA, the CDR3 is TGCAGTGCTAAGCTAGGTCACGAGCAGTACTTC. This gives the protein CSAKLGHEQYF.

This chain joins TRBV2 and TRBJ2-1; D call uncertain. Germline V gene lookup returns CDR1 SNHLY and CDR2 FYNNEI. This CDR3 contains 14 residues. V dropped 6 bases and J dropped 0 bases, with 9 bases sitting between them. The CDR3 here is CASRTILSYNEQFF. The CDR3 DNA sequence: TGTGCCAGCAGGACCATTCTCTCCTACAATGAGCAGTTCTTC.